These 6 T cell receptor beta chains were sequenced from one sample in a study of shared clonotypes between healthy human individuals. Clones were read by immunoSEQ multiplex PCR, and TCRdb kept only the in-frame ones, dropping some. The sample records about 990,000 clones, about four fifths being singletons. Sequenced: memory CD4+ T cells from PBMCs. Subset: CD45RA-negative fraction. All receptors derive from a man aged 18-30 years in good health. Some clones in this sample may be carry-over from other donors' samples.

The chain employs TRBV7-8 and TRBJ1-5; a possible D gene is TRBD1 (6 bases). The CDR3 has 18 amino acids. The V and J ends lost 4 bases and 7 bases respectively, with 26 bases between them. CDR1 is SGHVS, CDR2 FQNEAQ, per germline. CDR3 sequence (DNA): TGTGCCAGCAGCTCACAGGTTACAGGGATTGGGTCTTGGCAGCCCCAGCATTTT. Translation: CASSSQVTGIGSWQPQHF.

This clone was recorded many times. This chain joins TRBV19 and TRBJ1-5, with 9 nucleotides matching TRBD1. This CDR3 contains 14 residues. Germline CDR1 LNHDA, CDR2 SQIVND (reference sequence). The J segment lost 7 bases and the V segment lost 8 bases, leaving 9 bases of the junction unmatched. The CDR3 region has the DNA TGTGCCAGTCAGGACAGGGGAGGAGGGCAGCCCCAGCATTTT. Translating gives CASQDRGGGQPQHF.

The genes are TRBV27 and TRBJ2-1, with D possibly matching TRBD1 (5 bases). Germline lookup yields CDR1 MNHEY and CDR2 SMNVEV (reference sequence). This CDR3 comprises 14 residues. The V end was cut by 7 bases, the J end by 6 bases, with 16 bases between. The CDR3 DNA follows: TGTGCCAGCATTCATTTCGACAGACCCAATGAGCAGTTCTTC. Its translation is CASIHFDRPNEQFF.

The J gene is TRBJ2-5, the V gene TRBV5-1; no clear D gene. The CDR3 spans 13 residues. V lost 0 bases to trimming and J lost 5 bases, with 8 bases between them. Per the germline V gene, CDR1 is SGHRS and CDR2 is YFSETQ. CDR3 in amino acids: CASSLEGMETQYF. As DNA, the CDR3 is TGCGCCAGCAGCTTGGAGGGTATGGAGACCCAGTACTTC.

This chain connects TRBV7-3 to TRBJ2-1; tentatively, D is TRBD2 (7 bases). V dropped 6 bases and J dropped 7 bases, with 16 bases sitting between them. The length of the CDR3 is 14 residues. Germline V lookup: CDR1 SGHTA, CDR2 FQGTGA. This CDR3 reads CASSPGGAGNEQFF. CDR3 in DNA: TGTGCCAGCAGTCCGGGGGGCGCCGGAAATGAGCAGTTCTTC.

The chain links TRBV5-1 to TRBJ2-7, with D possibly matching TRBD1 (5 bases). Germline lookup yields CDR1 SGHRS and CDR2 YFSETQ. The CDR3 runs to 12 residues. V dropped 1 base and J dropped 9 bases, with 11 bases sitting between them. The DNA of the CDR3 is TGCGCCAGCAGCTTGCAGGGTGCTACGCAGTACTTC. It yields the protein CASSLQGATQYF.